The 32 T cell receptor beta chains given below trace back to one sample, sequenced in a study of blood T cell repertoires in COVID-19. The repertoire was sequenced with immunoSEQ multiplex PCR; TCRdb's copy has only in-frame clones and lacks some. The table records approximately 160,000 clones, around 83% of them present only once. What was sequenced was peripheral blood. All receptors derive from a middle-aged man with active or convalescent COVID-19.

J is TRBJ2-3 and V is TRBV7-3; 10 bases agree with TRBD2. Trimming took 5 bases from V and 6 from J; bases not matched to a gene: 11. Germline values: CDR1 SGHTA, CDR2 FQGTGA. The CDR3 consists of 16 residues. As DNA, the CDR3 is TGTGCCAGCAGCCGGACTAGCGGAATATCAACGGATACGCAGTATTTT. It translates to CASSRTSGISTDTQYF.

This clone was seen just once. The chain couples TRBV24-1 to TRBJ1-2, with 9 bases that match TRBD1. This CDR3 contains 14 residues. The ends lost 4 bases at V and 6 bases at J; junction bases unmatched: 5. Per germline, CDR1 KGHDR and CDR2 SFDVKD. The CDR3 DNA follows: TGTGCCACCAGTGACGCGGGACAGGGAAATGGCTACACCTTC. Translated: CATSDAGQGNGYTF.

V gene TRBV4-2 combines with J gene TRBJ1-6; tentatively, D is TRBD1 (6 bases). This CDR3 spans 15 amino acids. CDR1 is LGHNA, CDR2 YNFKEQ, per germline. V lost 0 bases, J lost 10 bases, and 13 bases lay in between. DNA of the CDR3: TGTGCCAGCAGCCAAGATGGAACAGGGCACTCACCCCTCCACTTT. Translation: CASSQDGTGHSPLHF.

The chain has TRBV4-1 and TRBJ1-2; D remains ambiguous. The CDR3 covers 15 residues. Between the trimmed V and J ends, which lost 0 bases and 0 bases, there was a span of 8 bases. The germline V gene encodes CDR1 MGHRA and CDR2 YSYEKL. Written as DNA, the CDR3 is TGCGCCAGCAGCCAAGAGGACGGGGCTAACTATGGCTACACCTTC. It yields the protein CASSQEDGANYGYTF.

CDR3 sequence: CASSSGRTSGGANEQFF. The CDR3 region has the DNA TGTGCCAGCAGCAGCGGCCGGACTAGCGGGGGGGCCAATGAGCAGTTCTTC. This sequence joins TRBV5-4 and TRBJ2-1, with 15 bases fitting TRBD2. The CDR3 consists of 17 residues. Trimming at V came to 4 bases and at J to 6 bases, leaving 8 bases not matched to a gene. The germline gives CDR1 SGHNT, CDR2 YYREEE (reference sequence).

The genes are TRBV7-6 and TRBJ2-6; D remains unclear. CDR3 size: 15 residues. Trimming took 5 bases from V and 0 from J, leaving 8 bases between them. Germline values: CDR1 SGHVS, CDR2 FNYEAQ. In DNA form, the CDR3 reads TGTGCCAGCAGCCCAAATCCCTCTGGGGCCAACGTCCTGACTTTC. It is translated as CASSPNPSGANVLTF.

The chain recombines TRBV7-9 with TRBJ2-5; 9 bases align to TRBD2. V was clipped by 6 bases and J by 7 bases; unmatched bases: 9. The CDR3 totals 14 residues. Germline-derived CDR1 and CDR2 are SEHNR and FQNEAQ (reference sequence). The CDR3 protein is CASRAGGRQGTQYF. DNA of the CDR3: TGTGCCAGCAGAGCGGGGGGTCGGCAGGGGACCCAGTACTTC.

This clone was found once. The chain joins TRBV28 to TRBJ1-1, with a possible D match to TRBD1 (6 bases). Trimming pared 6 bases from V and 4 bases from J, leaving 24 bases between. This CDR3 comprises 17 residues. Germline V CDR1 and CDR2: MDHEN, SYDVKM. The CDR3 reads CASRPLWTGGAGTEAFF. The CDR3 DNA reads TGTGCCAGCAGACCACTTTGGACTGGGGGCGCTGGCACTGAAGCTTTCTTT.

V usage is TRBV6-2 or TRBV6-3 and J usage is TRBJ2-3, with 12 bases fitting TRBD2. Trimming took 6 bases from V and 10 from J; bases not matched to a gene: 14. The CDR3 is made up of 16 amino acids. Germline V gives CDR1 MNHEY, CDR2 SVGEGT. As DNA, the CDR3 is TGTGCCAGCAGCCCTAGCGCCCTAGCGGGAGGGAGGGCGCAGTATTTT. This encodes CASSPSALAGGRAQYF.

The gene calls are TRBV6-2 or TRBV6-3 and TRBJ1-2, with unresolved D. In germline, CDR1 is MNHEY, CDR2 SVGEGT. CDR3 length: 12 amino acids. V lost 4 bases and J 7 bases, leaving 10 bases between the germline ends. CDR3 in amino acids: CASSLYNTGYTF. The CDR3 bases are TGTGCCAGCAGTTTGTACAACACTGGCTACACCTTC.

The chain joins TRBV6-5 to TRBJ1-1, with 8 positions matching TRBD1. This CDR3 has 15 amino acids. CDR1 and CDR2 from the germline V gene are MNHEY and SVGAGI. Germline trimming cut 2 bases from V and 10 bases from J; bases unmatched to any gene: 12. CDR3: CASSYRPTGALGAFF. The CDR3 DNA reads as TGTGCCAGCAGTTACCGACCGACAGGGGCGTTGGGAGCTTTCTTT.

CDR3 loop: CASSIQGQGAYSPLHF. The CDR3 DNA sequence: TGTGCCAGCAGTATCCAGGGACAGGGGGCTTATTCACCCCTCCACTTT. This rearrangement joins TRBV28 to TRBJ1-6; 12 nucleotides align to TRBD1. V was clipped by 5 bases and J by 8 bases; unmatched bases: 7. This CDR3 has 16 amino acids. From germline, CDR1 is MDHEN and CDR2 SYDVKM. The full variable domain, in which reference TRBV28 and TRBJ1-6 provide the parts outside the CDR3, is DVKVTQSSRYLVKRTGEKVFLECVQDMDHENMFWYRQDPGLGLRLIYFSYDVKMKEKGDIPEGYSVSREKKERFSLILESASTNQTSMYLCASSIQGQGAYSPLHFGNGTRLTVT.

CDR3 protein: CASSLWSGQGGVEQYF. In DNA form, the CDR3 reads TGTGCCAGCAGTTTATGGAGTGGACAGGGTGGGGTCGAGCAGTACTTC. The chain carries TRBV27 and TRBJ2-7; 8 bases are shared with TRBD1. This CDR3 spans 16 amino acids. The V and J ends lost 1 base and 6 bases, in that order; junction bases with no gene match: 11. CDR1 is MNHEY and CDR2 is SMNVEV in the germline V gene (reference sequence).

This clone was observed a few times. The V and J genes are TRBV6-2 or TRBV6-3 and TRBJ2-2, with 13 bases lining up with TRBD2. Unmatched junction bases numbered 9, after V lost 0 bases and J lost 5 bases. This CDR3 has 19 residues. The germline gives CDR1 MNHEY, CDR2 SVGEGT. CDR3 in amino acids: CASSYSLLAGGPWTGELFF. Written as DNA, the CDR3 is TGTGCCAGCAGTTACTCGTTACTAGCGGGAGGGCCGTGGACCGGGGAGCTGTTTTTT.

This clone appeared a single time. V usage is TRBV18 and J usage is TRBJ2-6; 10 bases agree with TRBD2. Germline V gives CDR1 KGHSH, CDR2 LQKENI. The CDR3 contains 18 residues. With 3 bases clipped from V and 5 bases from J, the junction kept 10 bases outside the gene matches. CDR3 amino acids: CASSPFSGRTRRANVLTF. CDR3 coding DNA: TGTGCCAGCTCACCTTTTAGCGGGAGGACCCGTAGGGCCAACGTCCTGACTTTC.

In its sample, this clone was seen a few times. This chain joins TRBV11-2 and TRBJ1-3; 8 nucleotides line up with TRBD1. Germline assignment: CDR1 SGHAT and CDR2 FQNNGV. V was clipped by 4 bases and J by 3 bases; unmatched bases: 2. This CDR3 comprises 14 residues. CDR3 nucleotides: TGTGCCAGCAGCTCAACAGGGGGTGGAAACACCATATATTTT. Residues: CASSSTGGGNTIYF.

The chain recombines TRBV4-3 with TRBJ2-7; D is perhaps TRBD1 (6 bases). The CDR3 has 15 amino acids. V shed 1 base and J shed 5 bases, with 15 bases lying between them. From germline, CDR1 is LGHNA and CDR2 YSLEER. The CDR3 spells CASSQGDIEVDEQYF. The DNA for the CDR3 is TGCGCCAGCAGCCAAGGGGACATCGAAGTCGACGAGCAGTACTTC.

This rearrangement joins TRBV4-2 to TRBJ2-1; possible D gene TRBD1, 6 bases. Germline values: CDR1 LGHNA, CDR2 YNFKEQ. CDR3 length: 17 residues. The ends were cut back, 3 bases at V and 4 bases at J, with 19 bases in the middle. Here the CDR3 DNA reads TGTGCCAGCAGCCAGGCCTCGGGACAAACGATATACAATGAGCAGTTCTTC. This encodes CASSQASGQTIYNEQFF.

The J gene is TRBJ1-3, the V gene TRBV7-9; D is ambiguous. Germline V gene lookup returns CDR1 SEHNR and CDR2 FQNEAQ (reference sequence). The CDR3 is 14 amino acids. V was trimmed by 5 bases and J by 4 bases, leaving 12 bases between them. The CDR3: CASSPPLRGNTIYF. The CDR3 nucleotides read TGTGCCAGCAGCCCCCCCCTAAGAGGAAACACCATATATTTT.

CDR3 in DNA: TGCGCCAGCAGCCAAGTAGGCCTAGACACCGGGGAGCTGTTTTTT. Its protein product is CASSQVGLDTGELFF. The chain links TRBV4-1 to TRBJ2-2; D is unclear. V was cut by 1 base and J by 3 bases, with 9 bases left in between. Germline CDR1 and CDR2: MGHRA and YSYEKL. The CDR3 has 15 residues.

This clone came up once. The rearrangement joins TRBV4-3 to TRBJ2-7, with D unclear. CDR1 is LGHNA and CDR2 is YSLEER in the germline V gene. The V end lost 1 base, the J end lost 5 bases, and 12 bases lay between the germline ends. The CDR3 has 14 amino acids. The CDR3 DNA reads as TGCGCCAGCAGCCAAGGACCCTCCCAGGACGAGCAGTACTTC. This translates into CASSQGPSQDEQYF.

The chain couples TRBV9 to TRBJ2-1, with D unclear. The CDR3 runs to 12 residues. Germline values: CDR1 SGDLS, CDR2 YYNGEE. V lost 0 bases and J lost 9, with 7 bases in between. The CDR3 region is CASSVAWSEQFF. CDR3 nucleotides: TGTGCCAGCAGCGTAGCTTGGAGTGAGCAGTTCTTC.

The rearrangement links TRBV7-2 to TRBJ2-7; perhaps TRBD2 as D (7 bases). CDR3 length equals 14 residues. Germline CDR1 SGHTA, CDR2 FQGNSA. V lost 5 bases and J 3 bases, leaving 14 bases between the germline ends. As DNA, the CDR3 is TGTGCCAGCAGCATAAAGGGGGGGGTCTACGAGCAGTACTTC. The encoded protein is CASSIKGGVYEQYF.

The rearrangement joins TRBV7-2 to TRBJ2-7; D is unclear. Germline CDR1 is SGHTA and CDR2 is FQGNSA. With 1 base removed from V and 0 bases from J, the gap between germline ends came to 10 bases. The CDR3 runs 15 residues. Here the CDR3 reads CASSLEAVSSYEQYF. The CDR3 bases are TGTGCCAGCAGCTTAGAGGCGGTCAGCTCCTACGAGCAGTACTTC.

V usage is TRBV19 and J usage is TRBJ1-5; D gene ambiguous. CDR1 LNHDA and CDR2 SQIVND come from the germline V gene (reference sequence). This CDR3 comprises 15 residues. V dropped 8 bases and J dropped 5 bases, with 19 bases sitting between them. CDR3 coding DNA: TGTGCCAGTGGGAACCTGGTGGGAGGAGATCAGCCCCAGCATTTT. It yields the protein CASGNLVGGDQPQHF. Combining the CDR3 with reference TRBV19 and TRBJ1-5 gives the whole variable domain DGGITQSPKYLFRKEGQNVTLSCEQNLNHDAMYWYRQDPGQGLRLIYYSQIVNDFQKGDIAEGYSVSREKKESFPLTVTSAQKNPTAFYLCASGNLVGGDQPQHFGDGTRLSIL.

This clone occurred once. This chain links TRBV7-9 with TRBJ2-1; D remains ambiguous. Germline V gives CDR1 SEHNR, CDR2 FQNEAQ (reference sequence). V lost 5 bases, J lost 4 bases, and 18 bases lay in between. CDR3 length: 16 residues. The chain's CDR3 is CASSLPVSTPYNEQFF. The CDR3 bases are TGTGCCAGCAGCCTCCCGGTGAGCACCCCTTACAATGAGCAGTTCTTC.

This clone was seen more than once but under ten times. This chain connects TRBV28 to TRBJ1-5; no clear D gene. CDR1 is MDHEN, CDR2 SYDVKM, per germline. CDR3 size: 14 residues. V lost 2 bases and J lost 0, with 5 bases in between. CDR3 coding DNA: TGTGCCAGCAGTTTAGCCAGTAGCAATCAGCCCCAGCATTTT. Encoded protein: CASSLASSNQPQHF.

V and J are TRBV4-2 and TRBJ1-2; a weak D match, TRBD1 (6 bases). Germline values: CDR1 LGHNA, CDR2 YNFKEQ. This CDR3 region has 15 residues. The V end lost 1 base, the J end lost 3 bases, and 12 bases lay between the germline ends. Here the CDR3 reads CASSQVTGPDYGYTF. As DNA, the CDR3 is TGTGCCAGCAGCCAAGTTACAGGGCCAGACTATGGCTACACCTTC.

The J gene is TRBJ2-3, the V gene TRBV20-1; 10 nucleotides match TRBD2. Germline V gene sequence: CDR1 DFQATT, CDR2 SNEGSKA (reference sequence). Losses at the gene ends were 3 bases for V and 1 base for J; bases not matched to a gene: 10. The CDR3 sequence is 17 residues long. The CDR3 here is CSASGLAGVGRTDTQYF. The CDR3 DNA follows: TGCAGTGCTAGTGGTCTAGCGGGAGTTGGTCGCACAGATACGCAGTATTTT.

The V gene is TRBV18, the J gene TRBJ1-5; D is perhaps TRBD1 (6 bases). Germline V gives CDR1 KGHSH, CDR2 LQKENI. Trimming took 3 bases from V and 13 from J, leaving 22 bases between them. The CDR3 contains 15 residues. The CDR3 here is CASSPTGLQERDQHF. The CDR3, as DNA: TGTGCCAGCTCACCTACAGGGCTACAAGAAAGGGATCAGCATTTT. The variable domain in full, with the rest retrieved from reference TRBV18 and TRBJ1-5, is NAGVMQNPRHLVRRRGQEARLRCSPMKGHSHVYWYRQLPEEGLKFMVYLQKENIIDESGMPKERFSAEFPKEGPSILRIQQVVRGDSAAYFCASSPTGLQERDQHFGDGTRLSIL.

V usage is TRBV7-2 and J usage is TRBJ1-2; a possible D gene is TRBD1 (6 bases). The CDR3 has 14 residues. The germline V gene encodes CDR1 SGHTA and CDR2 FQGNSA. The ends were cut back, 2 bases at V and 4 bases at J, with 11 bases in the middle. Here the CDR3 DNA reads TGTGCCAGCAGCTTAAGTCTACAGGGCTATGGCTACACCTTC. Amino acids: CASSLSLQGYGYTF.

Only one count was recorded for this clone. The V call is TRBV6-1, the J call TRBJ2-4; a weak D match, TRBD2 (6 bases). V lost 3 bases to trimming and J lost 2 bases, with 14 bases between them. CDR3 length: 16 residues. The germline V gene has CDR1 MNHNS and CDR2 SASEGT. The DNA of the CDR3 is TGTGCCAGCAGTGAGCATTTGGGGGGATCCAAAAACATTCAGTACTTC. Its protein product is CASSEHLGGSKNIQYF.